The clone carrying this TCR beta chain has more than one count but fewer than ten. Its antigen is unknown. Genes here carry mouse names. The missing CDR3 end, 4 residues past where the read stops, is filled in from the germline J gene. V dropped 1 base and J dropped 2; count of bases not matched to a gene: 2. The germline V gene encodes CDR1 NSHNY and CDR2 SYGAGN. This CDR3 is 16 amino acids long. The data are from a study of CD8+ T cells in alopecia areata. Study outcomes and limitations: When scalp samples are sequenced, resident alphabeta T cells of normal skin are also captured.

As the sequencing template, cDNA was produced by extracting RNA and reverse transcribing it. Libraries were prepared by immunoSEQ multiplex PCR; TCRdb keeps only in-frame clonotypes and omits some of them. The repertoire has around 300,000 clones, none seen only once; the ten largest take 1.2%. Cutaneous lymph nodes were pooled and cells sorted by CD4, CD8alpha, NKG2D, NKG2ACE and more. Specimen: CD4+ T cells sorted from a lymph node. The V call is TRBV13-1, the J call TRBJ2-2; TRBD1 matches 10 bases. The origin of this receptor is a C3H/HeJ mouse with alopecia areata. For the strain, the MHC haplotype given is H2-k. The CDR3 spells CASSDTGQGNTGQLYF. The DNA read from the CDR3 is TGTGCCAGCAGTGATACGGGACAGGGGAACACCGGG.